The sequence of this T cell receptor beta chain was determined in a study of T cell repertoires and HLA-DP antigens. Produced via immunoSEQ multiplex PCR; TCRdb's table is partial and in-frame only. This table holds about 73,000 clones, about four fifths found once. Comments on this clone: Its specificity is unknown.

CDR3 length: 14 residues. In germline, CDR1 is SGHTA, CDR2 FQGNSA. The V gene lost 4 bases and the J gene lost 3 bases, with 10 bases spanning the gap. Findings and caveats of the study: Sorted CD137+ cells had clonality roughly 0.39 against both alloantigens, versus 0.03 to 0.045 pre-culture.

The TCR originated in a man in his sixties in good health and CMV-seronegative. What was sequenced was CD4+ T cells from PBMCs. This chain connects TRBV7-2 to TRBJ1-5, with D uncertain. The CDR3: CASSSLGINQPQHF. In nucleotides, the CDR3 is TGTGCCAGCAGCTCTTTGGGCATCAATCAGCCCCAGCATTTT.